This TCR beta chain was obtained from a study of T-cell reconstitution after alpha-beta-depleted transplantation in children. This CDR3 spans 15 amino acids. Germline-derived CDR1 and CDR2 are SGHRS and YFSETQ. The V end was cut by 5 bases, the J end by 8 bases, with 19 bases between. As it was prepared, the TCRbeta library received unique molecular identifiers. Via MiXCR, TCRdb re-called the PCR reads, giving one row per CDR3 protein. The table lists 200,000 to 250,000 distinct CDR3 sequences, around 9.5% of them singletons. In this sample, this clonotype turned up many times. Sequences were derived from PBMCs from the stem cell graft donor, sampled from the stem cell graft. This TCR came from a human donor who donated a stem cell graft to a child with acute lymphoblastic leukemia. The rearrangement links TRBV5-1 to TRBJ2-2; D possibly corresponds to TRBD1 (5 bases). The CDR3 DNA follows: TGCGCCAGCAGTTTTTTCCAGGGAAGAGCAGGGGAGCTGTTTTTT. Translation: CASSFFQGRAGELFF.